A single sample gave rise to the 27 T cell receptor beta chains below, sequenced in a study of T cell changes during pregnancy in multiple sclerosis. This table comes from immunoSEQ multiplex PCR, and its TCRdb copy is limited to in-frame clones, with some not included. The top ten clones hold approximately 1.5% of a sample with under 70,000 clones, around 92% of them seen once. The source material was peripheral blood, sampled after pregnancy. These receptors were collected from a female donor in good health, enrolled as a control in a pregnancy study.

This clone appeared once. The chain couples TRBV5-1 to TRBJ1-2, with 9 bases that match TRBD1. The CDR3 has 14 residues. Germline trimming cut 4 bases from V and 2 bases from J; bases unmatched to any gene: 3. Germline CDR1 SGHRS, CDR2 YFSETQ. In DNA form, the CDR3 reads TGCGCCAGCAGCCCGGGACAGGGCAACTATGGCTACACCTTC. As protein: CASSPGQGNYGYTF.

The V and J genes are TRBV2 and TRBJ1-4, with TRBD1 matching 7 bases. The CDR3 contains 13 residues. The V segment lost 4 bases and the J segment 8 bases; nucleotides outside the gene matches: 4. Germline V CDR1 and CDR2: SNHLY, FYNNEI. This chain's CDR3 is CASSGQGWEKLFF. The CDR3 nucleotides are TGTGCCAGCAGTGGACAGGGATGGGAAAAACTGTTTTTT.

The chain combines TRBV15 with TRBJ1-5, with D possibly matching TRBD1 (5 bases). V lost 2 bases, J lost 4 bases, and 9 bases lay in between. The length of the CDR3 is 14 residues. Germline V CDR1 and CDR2: LNHNV, YYDKDF (reference sequence). The CDR3 coding sequence is TGTGCCACCAGCAGACAGGGAAAAAATCAGCCCCAGCATTTT. Its protein is CATSRQGKNQPQHF.

V usage is TRBV28 and J usage is TRBJ1-2, with D possibly TRBD1 on 6 matching bases. The CDR3 runs 13 residues. V lost 7 bases and J 8 bases, leaving 17 bases between the germline ends. The V gene's germline CDR1 is MDHEN and CDR2 SYDVKM. The CDR3 DNA follows: TGTGCCAGCAACCAGGGGCTTCGAGTGGGCTACACCTTC. It codes for CASNQGLRVGYTF.

V usage is TRBV5-1 and J usage is TRBJ2-3, with TRBD2 identical over 7 bases. The CDR3 extends over 18 amino acids. J was trimmed by 4 bases and V by 6 bases; bases with no gene match: 20. Looked up from germline, CDR1 is SGHRS and CDR2 is YFSETQ. Written as DNA, the CDR3 is TGCGCCAGCATCCACAGGAGGCTAGCGGACCCCGGTTCAGATACGCAGTATTTT. This translates into CASIHRRLADPGSDTQYF.

V and J are TRBV30 and TRBJ2-7; TRBD1 agrees at 9 bases. After removal of 4 bases from V and 5 bases from J, the junction contained 6 bases not matched to a gene. From germline, CDR1 is GTSNPN and CDR2 SVGIG (reference sequence). This CDR3 is built from 13 residues. Here the CDR3 reads CAWTGTGFDEQYF. Written as DNA, the CDR3 is TGTGCCTGGACTGGGACAGGGTTCGACGAGCAGTACTTC.

The gene calls are TRBV5-1 and TRBJ1-1; a weak D match, TRBD1 (5 bases). Per germline, CDR1 SGHRS and CDR2 YFSETQ. The CDR3 is 15 residues long. The V end lost 4 bases, the J end lost 5 bases, and 18 bases lay between the germline ends. Here the CDR3 reads CASSGAGRIGTEAFF. CDR3 sequence (DNA): TGCGCCAGCAGCGGGGCAGGGCGGATTGGGACTGAAGCTTTCTTT.

The chain joins TRBV6-5 to TRBJ2-7; possible D gene TRBD2, 5 bases. The CDR3 runs to 15 residues. Deletions cut 6 bases from V and 4 bases from J, with 19 bases between. The germline V gene encodes CDR1 MNHEY and CDR2 SVGAGI. CDR3 region: CASRPQDGVGYEQYF. The DNA of the CDR3 is TGTGCCAGCAGGCCCCAAGACGGGGTCGGGTACGAGCAGTACTTC.

This clone was observed once. J is TRBJ1-3 and V is TRBV18; D remains unclear. Germline assignment: CDR1 KGHSH and CDR2 LQKENI. This CDR3 is built from 15 residues. V lost 3 bases to trimming and J lost 2 bases, with 11 bases between them. CDR3 nucleotides: TGTGCCAGCTCACCGTCGTTCGAGACTGGAAACACCATATATTTT. Amino acid sequence: CASSPSFETGNTIYF.

This clone was detected only once. The chain uses TRBV29-1 and TRBJ2-7, with 12 nucleotides matching TRBD2. The junction had 4 bases not matched to a gene; V was cut back by 6 bases and J by 1 base. Per germline, CDR1 SQVTM and CDR2 ANQGSEA. The CDR3 is 14 amino acids. The CDR3 is CSVELAGGSYEQYF. The CDR3 nucleotides are TGCAGCGTGGAACTAGCGGGGGGTTCCTACGAGCAGTACTTC.

The chain recombines TRBV7-3 with TRBJ2-5; 9 bases are a match to TRBD2. The CDR3 has 15 amino acids. Germline-derived CDR1 and CDR2 are SGHTA and FQGTGA. Trimming cost V 5 bases and J 1 base; bases outside gene matches: 5. Here the CDR3 DNA reads TGTGCCAGCAGCCCAGGGACTAGCCTCCAAGAGACCCAGTACTTC. Its protein is CASSPGTSLQETQYF.

This chain joins TRBV7-3 and TRBJ2-3, with 7 nucleotides matching TRBD1. The ends lost 1 base at V and 4 bases at J; junction bases unmatched: 2. Germline CDR1 SGHTA, CDR2 FQGTGA. This CDR3 is 14 amino acids long. CDR3 protein: CASSLNTGADTQYF. The DNA of the CDR3 is TGTGCCAGCAGCTTAAACACAGGGGCAGATACGCAGTATTTT. Looking up the rest from reference TRBV7-3 and TRBJ2-3 gives the full variable domain: GAGVSQTPSNKVTEKGKYVELRCDPISGHTALYWYRQSLGQGPEFLIYFQGTGAADDSGLPNDRFFAVRPEGSVSTLKIQRTERGDSAVYLCASSLNTGADTQYFGPGTRLTVL.

The CDR3 is CASSQGAGTGELFF. CDR3 bases: TGCGCCAGCAGCCAAGGGGCAGGCACCGGGGAGCTGTTTTTT. The V and J genes are TRBV4-1 and TRBJ2-2; no clear D. Germline lookup yields CDR1 MGHRA and CDR2 YSYEKL. The CDR3 sequence is 14 residues long. V lost 1 base and J 4 bases, leaving 7 bases between the germline ends.

This clone was detected only once. The rearrangement links TRBV6-4 to TRBJ2-1; 10 bases match TRBD2. V dropped 6 bases and J dropped 6; count of bases not matched to a gene: 8. The CDR3 is 15 residues long. Germline V lookup: CDR1 MRHNA, CDR2 SNTAGT. The CDR3 protein is CASSPSGGGVNEQFF. The CDR3 DNA reads TGTGCCAGCAGCCCTAGCGGGGGAGGGGTCAATGAGCAGTTCTTC.

The chain joins TRBV6-4 to TRBJ1-2, with D perhaps TRBD1 (5 bases). The CDR3 is made up of 15 amino acids. The V gene's germline CDR1 is MRHNA and CDR2 SNTAGT. V was trimmed by 10 bases and J by 8 bases, leaving 26 bases between them. CDR3 DNA: TGTGCCACCAGGCCCGGGGGGAATATCCTATGGGGCTACACCTTC. It translates to CATRPGGNILWGYTF.

The chain has TRBV6-5 and TRBJ1-4; no clear D. Trimming pared 10 bases from V and 6 bases from J, leaving 15 bases between. This CDR3 comprises 13 residues. The germline CDR1 and CDR2 sequences are MNHEY and SVGAGI. The CDR3 bases are TGTGCCACTAAAAACGGGGTAGATGAAAAACTGTTTTTT. Its protein product is CATKNGVDEKLFF.

This chain connects TRBV30 to TRBJ2-1, with D perhaps matching TRBD1 (5 bases). The germline V gene encodes CDR1 GTSNPN and CDR2 SVGIG (reference sequence). The CDR3 extends over 13 amino acids. V lost 3 bases and J lost 3, with 9 bases in between. CDR3 nucleotide sequence: TGTGCCTGGAGAAGGGGTCGCTACAATGAGCAGTTCTTC. It encodes CAWRRGRYNEQFF. Full variable domain (missing parts from reference TRBV30 and TRBJ2-1): SQTIHQWPATLVQPVGSPLSLECTVEGTSNPNLYWYRQAAGRGLQLLFYSVGIGQISSEVPQNLSASRPQDRQFILSSKKLLLSDSGFYLCAWRRGRYNEQFFGPGTRLTVL.

The CDR3: CASTRTGGTYEQYF. CDR3 nucleotides: TGTGCCAGCACTCGGACAGGGGGCACCTACGAGCAGTACTTC. V usage is TRBV27 and J usage is TRBJ2-7; 11 bases are shared with TRBD1. This CDR3 region has 14 residues. The J segment lost 2 bases and the V segment lost 7 bases, leaving 4 bases of the junction unmatched. Germline V gene sequence: CDR1 MNHEY, CDR2 SMNVEV (reference sequence).

This sequence joins TRBV30 and TRBJ1-2; D is perhaps TRBD1 (6 bases). The CDR3 runs 15 residues. Germline V CDR1 and CDR2: GTSNPN, SVGIG (reference sequence). Trimming stripped 0 bases from V and 8 bases from J, with 19 bases between. In DNA, the CDR3 is TGTGCCTGGAGTGTATTACATGGGGGCAGCGGAGGCTACACCTTC. It yields the protein CAWSVLHGGSGGYTF. Full variable domain (missing parts from reference TRBV30 and TRBJ1-2): SQTIHQWPATLVQPVGSPLSLECTVEGTSNPNLYWYRQAAGRGLQLLFYSVGIGQISSEVPQNLSASRPQDRQFILSSKKLLLSDSGFYLCAWSVLHGGSGGYTFGSGTRLTVV.

The count of this clone is one. The CDR3 DNA sequence: TGTGCCAGTAGTCGATACAGGGCCGATTACGACTATGGCTACACCTTC. Protein sequence: CASSRYRADYDYGYTF. The V call is TRBV19, the J call TRBJ1-2, with TRBD1 as a possible D gene (6 bases). V lost 5 bases and J 3 bases, leaving 19 bases between the germline ends. In germline, CDR1 is LNHDA, CDR2 SQIVND (reference sequence). The CDR3 covers 16 residues. Combining the CDR3 with reference TRBV19 and TRBJ1-2 gives the whole variable domain DGGITQSPKYLFRKEGQNVTLSCEQNLNHDAMYWYRQDPGQGLRLIYYSQIVNDFQKGDIAEGYSVSREKKESFPLTVTSAQKNPTAFYLCASSRYRADYDYGYTFGSGTRLTVV.

The rearrangement uses TRBV4-2 and TRBJ1-2; possible D gene TRBD1, 6 bases. V was cut by 3 bases and J by 3 bases, with 20 bases left in between. This CDR3 is 17 amino acids long. CDR1 and CDR2 (germline): LGHNA, YNFKEQ. CDR3 in amino acids: CASSQGFQGRLYYGYTF. The DNA of the CDR3 is TGTGCCAGCAGCCAGGGTTTCCAGGGGCGTTTATACTATGGCTACACCTTC.

V gene TRBV7-2 combines with J gene TRBJ1-6; D is ambiguous. Per the germline V gene, CDR1 is SGHTA and CDR2 is FQGNSA. V was trimmed by 3 bases and J by 9 bases, leaving 9 bases between them. This CDR3 has 13 amino acids. CDR3 nucleotide sequence: TGTGCCAGCAGCTTCACGCGGGGTTCACCCCTCCACTTT. It is translated as CASSFTRGSPLHF.

This chain uses TRBV7-2 with TRBJ1-5, with D unresolved. CDR1 is SGHTA, CDR2 FQGNSA, per germline. Trimming left V 1 base short and J 7 bases short, with 8 bases between. The CDR3 runs to 13 residues. The chain's CDR3 is CASSLGREQPQHF. The DNA for the CDR3 is TGTGCCAGCAGCTTAGGCCGAGAACAGCCCCAGCATTTT.

The J gene is TRBJ1-3, the V gene TRBV7-6; D may be TRBD1 (5 bases). V lost 0 bases, J lost 0 bases, and 18 bases lay in between. Germline CDR1 reads SGHVS; CDR2 reads FNYEAQ. CDR3 length: 19 residues. CDR3 sequence: CASSLAPRDRSISGNTIYF. CDR3 bases: TGTGCCAGCAGCTTAGCGCCCCGAGACAGATCGATCTCTGGAAACACCATATATTTT.

The chain is built from TRBV11-2 and TRBJ1-3; D is uncertain. The germline CDR1 and CDR2 sequences are SGHAT and FQNNGV. The germline V and J ends were trimmed by 1 base and 0 bases, with 10 bases remaining between them. The CDR3 has 16 residues. This chain's CDR3 is CASSLGLGSSGNTIYF. CDR3 DNA: TGTGCCAGCAGCTTAGGTCTCGGGAGCTCTGGAAACACCATATATTTT.

The chain recombines TRBV29-1 with TRBJ2-2; D perhaps matches TRBD1 (6 bases). The CDR3 contains 14 residues. Germline values: CDR1 SQVTM, CDR2 ANQGSEA. V lost 5 bases and J 6 bases, leaving 16 bases between the germline ends. CDR3: CSVRQDGRAGELFF. The CDR3 DNA sequence: TGCAGCGTTCGACAGGACGGCAGGGCCGGGGAGCTGTTTTTT.

This clone was seen a single time. The V call is TRBV6-5, the J call TRBJ2-3, with a possible D match to TRBD1 (5 bases). The V end was cut by 5 bases, the J end by 2 bases, with 14 bases between. Looked up from germline, CDR1 is MNHEY and CDR2 is SVGAGI. CDR3 length: 15 amino acids. The DNA of the CDR3 is TGTGCCAGCAGTGCAGGGCTAACCTTCACAGATACGCAGTATTTT. Amino acid sequence: CASSAGLTFTDTQYF.